This T cell receptor beta chain was captured in a study of cytomegalovirus exposure and HLA in healthy donors. With 60 Vbeta and 13 Jbeta primers, the PCR was carried out. Profiling relied on immunoSEQ multiplex PCR, and the TCRdb table lists in-frame clones only, not all of them. The table has more than 90,000 clones, roughly 78% seen once. The germline V gene has CDR1 SNHLY and CDR2 FYNNEI. This CDR3 comprises 12 residues. The germline V and J ends were trimmed by 6 bases and 2 bases, with 8 bases remaining between them. The receptor comes from a woman aged 55-70 years in good health and CMV-seronegative. The V call is TRBV2, the J call TRBJ2-7; D is uncertain. The specimen sequenced was PBMCs. The CDR3 is CASRAEPYEQYF. For the CDR3, the DNA is TGTGCCAGCAGGGCAGAACCCTACGAGCAGTACTTC.